These 15 T cell receptor beta chains came from one sample sequenced in a study of blood T cell repertoires in COVID-19. Measured with immunoSEQ multiplex PCR; TCRdb has only the in-frame clones, and not every one. The table records 200,000 to 250,000 clones, more than 65% of them present only once. The sample comprised peripheral blood. These TCRs come from a woman between 40 and 55 years old who had recovered from COVID-19.

This clone appeared a single time. CDR3 region: CASSRQGGTGELFF. The CDR3 DNA sequence: TGTGCCAGCAGCAGACAGGGGGGGACCGGGGAGCTGTTTTTT. The chain is built from TRBV27 and TRBJ2-2; 9 bases line up with TRBD1. CDR3 length: 14 amino acids. V gave up 6 bases and J gave up 5 bases; unmatched junction bases: 4. Germline CDR1 and CDR2: MNHEY and SMNVEV (reference sequence).

The genes are TRBV5-5 and TRBJ2-7; 7 bases are a match to TRBD1. J gave up 3 bases and V 5 bases, and 8 bases lay outside the gene matches. Germline V CDR1 and CDR2: SGHKS, YYEKEE (reference sequence). This CDR3 has 14 residues. The CDR3 spells CASRKTGTDYEQYF. For the CDR3, the DNA is TGTGCCAGCAGAAAAACCGGGACAGACTACGAGCAGTACTTC. Full variable domain (remainder filled in from reference TRBV5-5 and TRBJ2-7): DAGVTQSPTHLIKTRGQQVTLRCSPISGHKSVSWYQQVLGQGPQFIFQYYEKEERGRGNFPDRFSARQFPNYSSELNVNALLLGDSALYLCASRKTGTDYEQYFGPGTRLTVT.

This clone was picked up many times. The chain couples TRBV5-6 to TRBJ1-2; 7 positions match TRBD1. The V and J ends lost 4 bases and 1 base, in that order; junction bases with no gene match: 10. The CDR3 is 16 amino acids. Germline assignment: CDR1 SGHDT and CDR2 YYEEEE. The CDR3 reads CASSPIPGQFNYGYTF. The CDR3 nucleotides read TGTGCCAGCAGCCCAATCCCGGGACAGTTTAACTATGGCTACACCTTC. The full variable domain, completed using reference TRBV5-6 and TRBJ1-2, is DAGVTQSPTHLIKTRGQQVTLRCSPKSGHDTVSWYQQALGQGPQFIFQYYEEEERQRGNFPDRFSGHQFPNYSSELNVNALLLGDSALYLCASSPIPGQFNYGYTFGSGTRLTVV.

V gene TRBV19 combines with J gene TRBJ1-4; D not resolved. CDR3 size: 14 residues. V was shortened by 6 bases and J by 4 bases, with 12 bases between the two germline ends. Germline V lookup: CDR1 LNHDA, CDR2 SQIVND (reference sequence). The CDR3 nucleotides read TGTGCCAGTAGGATGGGCAGAGATAATGAAAAACTGTTTTTT. Its protein product is CASRMGRDNEKLFF. Complete variable domain (other parts from reference TRBV19 and TRBJ1-4): DGGITQSPKYLFRKEGQNVTLSCEQNLNHDAMYWYRQDPGQGLRLIYYSQIVNDFQKGDIAEGYSVSREKKESFPLTVTSAQKNPTAFYLCASRMGRDNEKLFFGSGTQLSVL.

The chain recombines TRBV11-3 with TRBJ2-1; D remains ambiguous. The germline V gene has CDR1 SGHNT and CDR2 YENEEA. The CDR3 covers 13 residues. V shed 1 base and J shed 8 bases, with 9 bases lying between them. The CDR3 nucleotides are TGTGCCAGCAGCTTAGGTCTTTGGCATGAGCAGTTCTTC. Protein sequence: CASSLGLWHEQFF.

The genes are TRBV5-1 and TRBJ2-2; no clear D. Germline V CDR1 and CDR2: SGHRS, YFSETQ. This CDR3 spans 15 amino acids. V shed 0 bases and J shed 2 bases, with 8 bases lying between them. As DNA, the CDR3 is TGCGCCAGCAGCTTGGGATCAGTAAACACCGGGGAGCTGTTTTTT. It codes for CASSLGSVNTGELFF.

This sequence joins TRBV5-1 and TRBJ2-1; a weak D match, TRBD2 (7 bases). V lost 0 bases to trimming and J lost 7 bases, with 14 bases between them. CDR3 length: 15 amino acids. The germline V gene encodes CDR1 SGHRS and CDR2 YFSETQ. This chain's CDR3 is CASSLVAGARNEQFF. CDR3 nucleotides: TGCGCCAGCAGCTTGGTCGCGGGGGCACGGAATGAGCAGTTCTTC.

This CDR3 is CASSYGTSGLNSYNEQFF. CDR3 coding DNA: TGTGCCAGCAGCTACGGGACTAGCGGACTAAATTCCTACAATGAGCAGTTCTTC. The V call is TRBV7-6, the J call TRBJ2-1; the match to TRBD2 covers 11 bases. Germline CDR1 SGHVS, CDR2 FNYEAQ. Trimming at V came to 4 bases and at J to 1 base, leaving 9 bases not matched to a gene. This CDR3 is built from 18 residues.

J is TRBJ1-5 and V is TRBV19, with 9 bases that match TRBD1. Germline V lookup: CDR1 LNHDA, CDR2 SQIVND (reference sequence). This CDR3 is 14 amino acids long. Losses at the gene ends were 6 bases for V and 6 bases for J; bases not matched to a gene: 6. The CDR3 DNA reads as TGTGCCAGTAGACGGACAGGGGAGTTTCAGCCCCAGCATTTT. Translated: CASRRTGEFQPQHF.

The chain couples TRBV15 to TRBJ2-7, with 7 bases aligning to TRBD1. The V gene end was trimmed by 3 bases and the J gene end by 2 bases; junction bases not matched to a gene: 7. The CDR3 contains 15 residues. In germline, CDR1 is LNHNV, CDR2 YYDKDF (reference sequence). This CDR3 is CATSRSRDRAYEQYF. The CDR3 bases are TGTGCCACCAGCAGGTCCCGGGACAGAGCCTACGAGCAGTACTTC.

The chain joins TRBV11-3 to TRBJ1-4; 8 positions agree with TRBD1. The CDR3 consists of 16 residues. The V and J ends lost 4 bases and 6 bases, in that order; junction bases with no gene match: 10. Germline V gene sequence: CDR1 SGHNT, CDR2 YENEEA. CDR3 in amino acids: CASSSHLDREDEKLFF. Here the CDR3 DNA reads TGTGCCAGCAGCTCTCACTTGGACAGGGAAGATGAAAAACTGTTTTTT.

This clone was seen once. Other DNA sequences in the same sample also yield this CDR3. The chain joins TRBV7-9 to TRBJ1-5; D gene unclear. The CDR3 is 14 amino acids. Germline loops: CDR1 SEHNR, CDR2 FQNEAQ (reference sequence). Trimming removed 1 base from V and 5 bases from J, with 9 bases in between. The CDR3 reads CASSLVGVDQPQHF. The CDR3 DNA follows: TGTGCCAGCAGCTTAGTCGGAGTCGATCAGCCCCAGCATTTT. The variable domain in full, with the rest retrieved from reference TRBV7-9 and TRBJ1-5, is DTGVSQNPRHKITKRGQNVTFRCDPISEHNRLYWYRQTLGQGPEFLTYFQNEAQLEKSRLLSDRFSAERPKGSFSTLEIQRTEQGDSAMYLCASSLVGVDQPQHFGDGTRLSIL.

The chain uses TRBV9 and TRBJ2-5; TRBD2 agrees at 10 bases. The V and J ends lost 3 bases and 4 bases, in that order; junction bases with no gene match: 6. The germline CDR1 and CDR2 sequences are SGDLS and YYNGEE. The CDR3 covers 15 residues. In DNA form, the CDR3 reads TGTGCCAGCAGCGCCAGCGGGGGGGCGGGAGAGACCCAGTACTTC. It codes for CASSASGGAGETQYF.

Here the CDR3 DNA reads TGTGCCAGCGGCCGGACAGGGGTAATCTACGAGCAGTACTTC. Translated, it gives CASGRTGVIYEQYF. The chain employs TRBV7-2 and TRBJ2-7, with 9 bases lining up with TRBD1. Germline lookup yields CDR1 SGHTA and CDR2 FQGNSA. V lost 8 bases and J lost 3; bases outside the gene matches: 8. The CDR3 sequence is 14 residues long.

The gene calls are TRBV5-1 and TRBJ2-5; no clear D gene. CDR3 length: 11 amino acids. The V end was cut by 4 bases, the J end by 2 bases, with 3 bases between. Germline values: CDR1 SGHRS, CDR2 YFSETQ. CDR3 in amino acids: CASSTQETQYF. The CDR3 DNA reads TGCGCCAGCAGCACACAAGAGACCCAGTACTTC.